The next 3 T cell receptor beta chains were all read from a single sample in a study of T-cell memory formation after mild COVID-19. Each CDR3 protein gets one entry after TCRdb re-called the 5' RACE reads with MiXCR. The table lists about 600,000 distinct CDR3 sequences, roughly 21% of them singletons. The sample taken for sequencing was PBMCs or a T cell subset sorted from them (not recorded which). These receptors came from an adult woman who had mild COVID-19 (a few samples of this study predate the infection). Cell type and time point are not known.

This clonotype was counted a few times. The rearrangement joins TRBV2 to TRBJ2-7; maybe TRBD2 (6 bases). V was cut by 6 bases and J by 3 bases, with 18 bases left in between. The CDR3 covers 15 residues. Germline V gene lookup returns CDR1 SNHLY and CDR2 FYNNEI. The CDR3 DNA reads TGTGCCAGCAGGGATCGTGGGATGGAGGGCTACGAGCAGTACTTC. It is translated as CASRDRGMEGYEQYF.

This clonotype was counted between two and nine times. The chain links TRBV7-9 to TRBJ1-1, with D hard to call. The CDR3 totals 16 residues. V gave up 1 base and J gave up 2 bases, with 14 bases separating them. CDR1 and CDR2 (germline): SEHNR, FQNEAQ (reference sequence). CDR3: CASSLVDLAGNTEAFF. The CDR3, as DNA: TGTGCCAGCAGCTTAGTGGACCTTGCAGGAAACACTGAAGCTTTCTTT.

This chain connects TRBV13 to TRBJ2-3; no clear D gene. Trimming cost V 4 bases and J 2 bases, with 7 bases left between them. Germline V gene sequence: CDR1 PRHDT, CDR2 FYEKMQ (reference sequence). The CDR3 consists of 13 residues. In nucleotides, the CDR3 is TGTGCCAGCAGCTCGGAAGACACAGATACGCAGTATTTT. This gives the protein CASSSEDTDTQYF.